This T cell receptor (beta chain) was captured in a study of CD8 T cells in ankylosing spondylitis. Each CDR3 protein is one row after TCRdb ran MiXCR on the 5' RACE reads. Here the sample spans roughly 180,000 distinct CDR3 sequences, 13% being singletons. This clonotype has more than one count but fewer than ten. The antigen is not known. Regarding the study as a whole: Reactive arthritis synovial fluid and blood were previously reported to contain some motif variants. Disease-linked clones reportedly showed significant enrichment in matched ankylosing spondylitis synovial fluid. Seemingly characteristic of ankylosing spondylitis blood was a TCR beta motif consisting of about 8 highly homologous variants.

V dropped 6 bases and J dropped 3; count of bases not matched to a gene: 4. This CDR3 is 16 amino acids long. Sequencing used blood, either unsorted or a sorted T cell fraction (not recorded which). The receptor was isolated from a female donor with ankylosing spondylitis or in good health (not recorded which). V usage is TRBV12-3 or TRBV12-4 and J usage is TRBJ2-2, with 13 bases aligning to TRBD2. CDR3 sequence reads: CASSGTSGTDTGELFF. The CDR3 nucleotides read TGTGCCAGCAGCGGGACTAGCGGGACTGACACCGGGGAGCTGTTTTTT.